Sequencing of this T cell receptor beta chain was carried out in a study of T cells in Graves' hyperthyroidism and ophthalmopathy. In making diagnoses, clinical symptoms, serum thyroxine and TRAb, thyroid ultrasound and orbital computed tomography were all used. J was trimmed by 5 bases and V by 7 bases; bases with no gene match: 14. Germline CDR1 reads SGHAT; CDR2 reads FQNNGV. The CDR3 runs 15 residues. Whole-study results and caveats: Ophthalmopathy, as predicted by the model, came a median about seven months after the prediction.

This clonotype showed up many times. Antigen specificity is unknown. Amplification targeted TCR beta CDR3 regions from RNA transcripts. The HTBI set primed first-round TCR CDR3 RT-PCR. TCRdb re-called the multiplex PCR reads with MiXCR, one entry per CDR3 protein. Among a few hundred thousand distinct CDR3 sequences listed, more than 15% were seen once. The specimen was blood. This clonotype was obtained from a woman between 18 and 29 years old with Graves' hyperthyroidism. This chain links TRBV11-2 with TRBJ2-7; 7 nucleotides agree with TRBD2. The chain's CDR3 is CASISTSPFAHEQYF. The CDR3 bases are TGTGCCAGCATCTCGACTAGCCCTTTTGCCCACGAGCAGTACTTC.